This T cell receptor beta chain was identified during a study of cytomegalovirus exposure and HLA in healthy donors. Study-wide points: Highly shared sequence variants in one cluster were likely a sequencing artifact.

The PCR made use of 60 Vbeta and 13 Jbeta primers. Assay: immunoSEQ multiplex PCR; the TCRdb copy retains only in-frame clones and omits some. The table lists about 200,000 clones, about 88% of them singletons. Germline lookup yields CDR1 MGHRA and CDR2 YSYEKL. V gave up 4 bases and J gave up 10 bases; unmatched junction bases: 3. CDR3 length: 14 residues. This clone has more than one count but fewer than ten. Its antigen is unidentified. The chain employs TRBV4-1 and TRBJ2-1; 14 bases agree with TRBD2. Sequencing was carried out using PBMCs. The source is a woman in her twenties or thirties in good health and CMV-seronegative. The CDR3 DNA follows: TGCGCCAGCAGCCCGGGACTAGCGGGGGTGGAGCAGTTCTTC. Translation gives CASSPGLAGVEQFF.